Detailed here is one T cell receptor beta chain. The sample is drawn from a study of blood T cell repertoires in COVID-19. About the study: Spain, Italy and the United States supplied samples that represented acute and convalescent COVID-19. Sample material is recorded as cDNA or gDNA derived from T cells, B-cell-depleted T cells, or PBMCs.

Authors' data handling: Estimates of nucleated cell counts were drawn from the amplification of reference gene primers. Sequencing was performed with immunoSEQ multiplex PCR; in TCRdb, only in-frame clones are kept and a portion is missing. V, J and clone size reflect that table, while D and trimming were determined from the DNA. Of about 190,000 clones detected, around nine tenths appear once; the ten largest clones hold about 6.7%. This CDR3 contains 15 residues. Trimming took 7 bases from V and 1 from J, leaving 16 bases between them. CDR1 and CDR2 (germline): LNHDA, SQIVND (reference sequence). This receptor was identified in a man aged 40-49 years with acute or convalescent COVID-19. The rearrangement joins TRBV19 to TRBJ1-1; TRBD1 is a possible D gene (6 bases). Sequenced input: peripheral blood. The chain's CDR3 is CASKGRGLTNTEAFF. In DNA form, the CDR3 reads TGTGCCAGTAAGGGCAGGGGACTAACGAACACTGAAGCTTTCTTT. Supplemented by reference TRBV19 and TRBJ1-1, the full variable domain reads DGGITQSPKYLFRKEGQNVTLSCEQNLNHDAMYWYRQDPGQGLRLIYYSQIVNDFQKGDIAEGYSVSREKKESFPLTVTSAQKNPTAFYLCASKGRGLTNTEAFFGQGTRLTVV.